This entry is about one TCR beta chain. Authors' methods: Estimation of nucleated cell counts was performed using reference gene primer amplification. Generated by immunoSEQ multiplex PCR, the TCRdb table keeps only in-frame clones and is missing some. For V, J and clone size, that table is used; D and trimming come from the DNA. The repertoire holds under 150,000 clones, with 84% as singletons. Donors were grouped by their self-reported clinical history. This record comes from a study of blood T cell repertoires in COVID-19. The receptor was derived from a man aged 45 to 65 in a cohort exposed to, infected with or recovered from COVID-19 (not recorded which). Sequenced sample: PBMCs or T cells enriched from blood (not recorded which).

CDR3 nucleotide sequence: TGCAGCGCCCTCGGAGCTGCCCCCGAGCAGTACTTC. It specifies CSALGAAPEQYF. J is TRBJ2-7 and V is TRBV29-1; D is unclear. The germline V gene encodes CDR1 SQVTM and CDR2 ANQGSEA. CDR3 length: 12 amino acids. V was clipped by 7 bases and J by 6 bases, with 16 bases between them.